This T cell receptor beta chain was sequenced in a study of T cells after yellow fever vaccination. TCRdb ran MiXCR on the 5' RACE reads and lists one entry per CDR3 protein. Of some 120,000 distinct CDR3 sequences listed, 6% to 8% are singletons. Study-level findings and limits: Abundant clonotypes from the bulk population could have been carried over as contaminants into FACS-sorted repertoires. Although most clonotypes did not, a small share appeared in both CD4 and CD8 compartments.

Trimming left V 3 bases short and J 5 bases short, with 10 bases between. The CDR3 length is 13 residues. CDR1 and CDR2 (germline): DFQATT, SNEGSKA (reference sequence). This clonotype was seen at least ten times. What it recognizes is unknown. The TCR comes from a man aged 18-30 years who received the YFV17D yellow fever vaccine. The specimen comprised CD4+ T cells sorted from PBMCs, sampled more than 8 days after the first yellow fever vaccination. The chain links TRBV20-1 to TRBJ1-4; D is unclear. The CDR3 nucleotides read TGCAGTGCTAGGGGAGTACAGAATGAAAAACTGTTTTTT. It encodes CSARGVQNEKLFF.